This TCR beta chain comes out of a study of metastatic and nonmetastatic thyroid tumors. Study in general: The authors compared repertoires across blood and tumor or nodule tissue from malignant and benign thyroid patients. General study results and limits: TCR beta diversity was reportedly significantly higher in malignant thyroid tumors than benign nodules, in blood and tumor.

This CDR3 contains 14 residues. Germline V gives CDR1 SSHAT, CDR2 FNYEAQ (reference sequence). Every patient underwent thyroid surgery untreated. Authors' processing steps: It was from CDR3 differences across clinicopathological groups that a distant-metastasis classifier for papillary thyroid cancer was built. With MiXCR, TCRdb reprocessed the PCR reads. These V and J calls are TCRdb output, not the study's own analysis. The sample lists tens of thousands of clones, about an eighth occurring once. In the case of this clone: The antigen is unknown. A junction end diverges from the germline sequence, so it may reflect a read error. The same CDR3 also results from other DNA sequences found in this sample.

The origin of this receptor is a female donor with papillary thyroid cancer or a benign thyroid nodule (not recorded which). Some clones in this sample may be carry-over from other donors' samples. V usage is TRBV7-7 and J usage is TRBJ2-2; no clear D. The sample comprised blood. The CDR3 reads CASSLAANTGELFF. DNA of the CDR3: TGTGCTAGCAGCTTAGCAGCTAACACCGGGGAGCTGTTTTTT.